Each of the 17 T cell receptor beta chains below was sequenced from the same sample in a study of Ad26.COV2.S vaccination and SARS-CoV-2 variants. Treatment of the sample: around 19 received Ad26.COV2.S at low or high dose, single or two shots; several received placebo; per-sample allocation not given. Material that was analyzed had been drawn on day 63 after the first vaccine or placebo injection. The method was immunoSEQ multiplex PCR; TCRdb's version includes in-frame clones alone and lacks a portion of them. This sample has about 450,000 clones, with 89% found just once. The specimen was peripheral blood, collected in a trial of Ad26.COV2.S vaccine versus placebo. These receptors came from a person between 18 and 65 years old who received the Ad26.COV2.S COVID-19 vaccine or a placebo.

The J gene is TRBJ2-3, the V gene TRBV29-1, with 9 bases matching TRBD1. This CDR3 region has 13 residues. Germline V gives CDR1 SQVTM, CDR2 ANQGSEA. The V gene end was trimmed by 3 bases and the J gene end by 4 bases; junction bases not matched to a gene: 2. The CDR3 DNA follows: TGCAGCGTTGAGGGACAGGGAGCAGATACGCAGTATTTT. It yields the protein CSVEGQGADTQYF.

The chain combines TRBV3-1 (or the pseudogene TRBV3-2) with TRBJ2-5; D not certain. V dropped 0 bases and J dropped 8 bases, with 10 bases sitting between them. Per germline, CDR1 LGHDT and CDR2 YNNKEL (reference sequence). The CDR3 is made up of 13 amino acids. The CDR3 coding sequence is TGTGCCAGCAGCCAAGAGGTTGGGGTTACCCAGTACTTC. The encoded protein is CASSQEVGVTQYF.

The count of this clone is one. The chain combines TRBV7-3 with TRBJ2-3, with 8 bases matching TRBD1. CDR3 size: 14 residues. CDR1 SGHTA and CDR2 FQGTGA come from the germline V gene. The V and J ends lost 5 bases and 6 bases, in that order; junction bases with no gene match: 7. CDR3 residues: CASSLQGGHDTQYF. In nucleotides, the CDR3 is TGTGCCAGCAGCCTACAGGGGGGTCATGATACGCAGTATTTT.

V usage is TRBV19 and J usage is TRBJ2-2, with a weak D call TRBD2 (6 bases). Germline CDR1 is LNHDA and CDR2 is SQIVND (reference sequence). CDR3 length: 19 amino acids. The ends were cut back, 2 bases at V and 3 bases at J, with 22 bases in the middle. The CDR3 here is CASSIRTALAEGYTGELFF. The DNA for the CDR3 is TGTGCCAGTAGTATACGGACCGCTTTAGCGGAGGGGTACACCGGGGAGCTGTTTTTT.

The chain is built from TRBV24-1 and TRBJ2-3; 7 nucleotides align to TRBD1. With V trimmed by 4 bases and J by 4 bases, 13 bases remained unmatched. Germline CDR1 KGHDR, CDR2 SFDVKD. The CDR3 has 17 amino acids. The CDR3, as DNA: TGTGCCACCAGTGAACGCAGGACAGGCCGGGGTTCAGATACGCAGTATTTT. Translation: CATSERRTGRGSDTQYF.

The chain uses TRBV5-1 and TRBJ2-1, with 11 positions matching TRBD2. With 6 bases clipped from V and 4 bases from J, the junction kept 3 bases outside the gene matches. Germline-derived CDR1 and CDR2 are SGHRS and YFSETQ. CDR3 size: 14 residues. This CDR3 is CASTGLAAYNEQFF. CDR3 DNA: TGCGCCAGCACGGGACTAGCGGCATACAATGAGCAGTTCTTC.

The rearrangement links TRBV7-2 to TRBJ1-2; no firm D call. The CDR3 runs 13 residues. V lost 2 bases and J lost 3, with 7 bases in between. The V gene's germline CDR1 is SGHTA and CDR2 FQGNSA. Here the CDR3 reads CASSLKGDYGYTF. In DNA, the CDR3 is TGTGCCAGCAGCTTAAAGGGAGACTATGGCTACACCTTC.

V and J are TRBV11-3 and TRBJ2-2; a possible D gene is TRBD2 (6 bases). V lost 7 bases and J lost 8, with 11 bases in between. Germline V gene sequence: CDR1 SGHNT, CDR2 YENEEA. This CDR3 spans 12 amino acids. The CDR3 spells CASTSGGGELFF. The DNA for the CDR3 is TGTGCCAGCACCTCCGGGGGAGGGGAGCTGTTTTTT.

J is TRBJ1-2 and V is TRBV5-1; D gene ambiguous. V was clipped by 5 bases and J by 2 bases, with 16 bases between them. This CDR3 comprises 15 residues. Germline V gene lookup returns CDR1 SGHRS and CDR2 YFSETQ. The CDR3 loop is CASRLLDLKNYGYTF. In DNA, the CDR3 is TGCGCCAGCAGATTGCTGGACTTAAAGAACTATGGCTACACCTTC.

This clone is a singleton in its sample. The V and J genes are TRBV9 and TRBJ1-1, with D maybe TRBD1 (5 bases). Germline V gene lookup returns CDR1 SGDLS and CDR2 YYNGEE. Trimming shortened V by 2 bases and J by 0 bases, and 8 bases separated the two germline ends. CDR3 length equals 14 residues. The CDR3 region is CASSVGRLNTEAFF. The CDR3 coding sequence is TGTGCCAGCAGCGTGGGACGGCTGAACACTGAAGCTTTCTTT.

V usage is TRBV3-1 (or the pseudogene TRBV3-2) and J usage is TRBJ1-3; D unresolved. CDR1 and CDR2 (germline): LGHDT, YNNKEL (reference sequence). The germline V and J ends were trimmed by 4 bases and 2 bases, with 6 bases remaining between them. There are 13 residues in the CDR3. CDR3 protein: CASSPSPGNTIYF. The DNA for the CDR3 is TGTGCCAGCAGCCCCAGTCCTGGAAACACCATATATTTT.

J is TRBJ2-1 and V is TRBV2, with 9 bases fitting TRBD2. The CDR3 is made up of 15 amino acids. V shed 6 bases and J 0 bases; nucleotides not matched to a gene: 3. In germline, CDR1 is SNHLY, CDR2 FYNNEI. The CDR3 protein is CASSAGGSSYNEQFF. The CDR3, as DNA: TGTGCCAGCAGCGCGGGAGGGAGCTCCTACAATGAGCAGTTCTTC.

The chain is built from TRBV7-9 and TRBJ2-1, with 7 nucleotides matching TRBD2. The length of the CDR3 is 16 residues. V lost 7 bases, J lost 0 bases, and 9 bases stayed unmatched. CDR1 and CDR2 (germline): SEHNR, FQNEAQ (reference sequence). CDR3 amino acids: CASTYLTSLSYNEQFF. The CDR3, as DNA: TGTGCCAGCACATACCTGACTAGCCTCTCCTACAATGAGCAGTTCTTC.

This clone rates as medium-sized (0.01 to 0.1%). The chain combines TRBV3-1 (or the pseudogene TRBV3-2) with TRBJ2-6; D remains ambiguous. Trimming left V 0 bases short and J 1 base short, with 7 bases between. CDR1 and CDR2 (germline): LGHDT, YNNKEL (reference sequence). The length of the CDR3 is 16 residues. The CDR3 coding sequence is TGTGCCAGCAGCCAAGATATAGGGTCTGGGGCCAACGTCCTGACTTTC. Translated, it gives CASSQDIGSGANVLTF.

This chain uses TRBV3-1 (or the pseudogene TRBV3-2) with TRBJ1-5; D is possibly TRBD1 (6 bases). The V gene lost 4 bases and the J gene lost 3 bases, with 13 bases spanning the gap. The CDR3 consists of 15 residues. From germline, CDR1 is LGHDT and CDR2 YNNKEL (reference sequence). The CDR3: CASSRSQGYNQPQHF. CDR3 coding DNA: TGTGCCAGCAGCCGCTCACAGGGCTACAATCAGCCCCAGCATTTT.

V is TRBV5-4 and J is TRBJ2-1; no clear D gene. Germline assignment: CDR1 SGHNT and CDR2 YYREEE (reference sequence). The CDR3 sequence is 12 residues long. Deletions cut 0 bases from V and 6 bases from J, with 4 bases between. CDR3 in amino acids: CASSLELNEQFF. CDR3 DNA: TGTGCCAGCAGCTTGGAGCTCAATGAGCAGTTCTTC.

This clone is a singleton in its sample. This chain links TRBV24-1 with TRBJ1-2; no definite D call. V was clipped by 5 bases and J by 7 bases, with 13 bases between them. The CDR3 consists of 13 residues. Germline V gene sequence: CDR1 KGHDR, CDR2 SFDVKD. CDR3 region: CATSGGGSSGYTF. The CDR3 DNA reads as TGTGCCACCAGTGGGGGAGGCTCCTCTGGCTACACCTTC.